This T cell receptor beta chain was found in a study of cytomegalovirus exposure and HLA in healthy donors. The CDR3 length is 12 residues. Germline assignment: CDR1 SSHAT and CDR2 FNYEAQ (reference sequence). A word on this clone: Its specificity is unknown.

This PCR relied on a set of 60 Vbeta primers and 13 Jbeta primers. Clones were sequenced by immunoSEQ multiplex PCR, and TCRdb holds only the in-frame ones, with some missing. Of 85,000 to 100,000 clones listed, roughly 73% are singletons. Study conclusions and caveats: Analysis performed later found 16,000 or so TCR beta sequences associated with HLA alleles at 0.05 false discovery rate. Cytomegalovirus association was listed for 164 TCR beta chains.

This chain links TRBV7-7 with TRBJ2-5; D might be TRBD1 or TRBD2, each matching 5 bases. The receptor was derived from a woman aged 35 to 49 in good health and CMV-seronegative. Sequenced sample: PBMCs. CDR3 amino acids: CSSSPGRETQYF. The CDR3 DNA reads TGTTCTAGCAGTCCAGGGCGGGAGACCCAGTACTTC.